This T cell receptor beta chain was sequenced during a study of response to subunit inactivated influenza vaccine. Study-wide points: New T cells are recruited in small numbers by each seasonal influenza vaccination, according to the authors' suggestion.

Worth noting for this clonotype: The antigen remains undetermined.

From the RT-PCR reads, TCRdb called clonotypes with MiXCR, one entry per CDR3 protein. The sample comprises hundreds of thousands of distinct CDR3 sequences, approximately 14% of which are singletons, and approximately 10% rests with the top ten. The V gene end was trimmed by 5 bases and the J gene end by 4 bases; junction bases not matched to a gene: 8. This CDR3 comprises 14 residues. Germline values: CDR1 DFQATT, CDR2 SNEGSKA (reference sequence). Here the sequenced sample was PBMCs from blood, taken about 13 days after vaccination. The chain couples TRBV20-1 to TRBJ1-2; 9 bases match TRBD1. The clonotype originates from a man between 45 and 60 years old who received an inactivated influenza vaccine. CDR3 sequence (DNA): TGCAGTGCTCCTGGACAGGGGCTAGGCTATGGCTACACCTTC. Amino acids: CSAPGQGLGYGYTF.